These T cell receptor beta chains were read from a single sample in a study of PD-1 blockade in classical Hodgkin lymphoma. Sequencing was performed with immunoSEQ multiplex PCR; in TCRdb, only in-frame clones are kept and a portion is missing. The sample shows approximately 89,000 clones, over 70% of them seen only once. The sample in question was peripheral blood mononuclear cells (PBMCs), obtained at baseline. Source of these receptors: a human donor with classical Hodgkin lymphoma. Each CDR3 is given without its conserved first and last residue. Each record gives: D gene, clone size, V gene, J gene, CDR3 protein. The D gene is left open where the match is weak. Expanded clones get a size class; other rows say once, few or many, or leave the size out.

>.|.|TRBV10-2|TRBJ1-3
ASTGTLDTIY
>TRBD2|.|TRBV10-3|TRBJ2-1
AIRGTSNHNEQF
>.|.|TRBV6-5|TRBJ2-7
ASSTGTTTYEQY
>.|many|TRBV28|TRBJ1-2
ASSLGGSPMGYT
>TRBD2|once|TRBV6-6|TRBJ2-5
ASGLAGGGMETQY
>.|.|TRBV9|TRBJ2-5
ASSVEIEETQY
>.|.|TRBV5-1|TRBJ2-2
ASSWSGTNTGELF
>.|few|TRBV6-5|TRBJ2-5
ASSYVPGRETQY
>.|.|TRBV6-5|TRBJ2-7
ASSSIAESYEQY
>.|.|TRBV18|TRBJ2-4
ASSPGGKNIQY
>.|.|TRBV7-2|TRBJ1-1
ASSAYRGNTEAF
>TRBD2|few|TRBV28|TRBJ2-7
AQRESSYEQY
>TRBD2|.|TRBV5-1|TRBJ2-5
ASSLSGSSGQETQY
>.|few|TRBV5-6|TRBJ2-2
ASSLAGRVAGELF
>.|.|TRBV10-3|TRBJ2-6
AISPSGANVLT
>.|.|TRBV5-4|TRBJ2-5
ASSSSTSGETQY
>TRBD1|.|TRBV5-6|TRBJ2-1
ASSLATGASEQF
>TRBD1|.|TRBV30|TRBJ2-1
AFSGQGPNEQF
>.|once|TRBV5-4|TRBJ2-7
ASSHLAGLEQY
>TRBD1|.|TRBV5-1|TRBJ2-5
ASSLAGRGRGETQY
>.|.|TRBV13|TRBJ2-1
ASSHPRVGQF
>TRBD1|.|TRBV18|TRBJ1-3
ASSPDPGTGGVTIY
>.|few|TRBV7-2|TRBJ2-1
ASSYYNEQF
>TRBD2|.|TRBV2|TRBJ2-3
ASRTRTSGIADTQY
>.|.|TRBV10-3|TRBJ2-7
ATGGGLNEQY
>.|.|TRBV7-9|TRBJ1-1
ASSLEGSTEAF
>TRBD2|.|TRBV13|TRBJ2-1
ASSPRGLATSEQF
>.|.|TRBV7-6|TRBJ2-1
ASSLLASYNEQF
>TRBD2|.|TRBV2|TRBJ2-7
ASRLSVLAVFYEQY